This T cell receptor (beta chain) was obtained from a study of T cell repertoires in cytomegalovirus infection. Study as a whole: HLA-B-restricted CMV epitopes that are well studied were used alongside recently identified HLA-C-restricted ones. Matching HLA type, along with CMV infection, was indicated by public TCR beta signatures.

As for this clonotype: Its specificity is not known.

Germline loops: CDR1 MNHNS, CDR2 SASEGT. The CDR3 extends over 16 amino acids. Trimming removed 7 bases from V and 6 bases from J, with 25 bases in between. General study results and limits: CMV-specific TCR beta clonotypes restricted by HLA-C dominated the ex vivo response.

TCRdb re-analysed the reads in MiXCR, keeping a single row per CDR3 protein. The sample carries about 830,000 distinct CDR3 sequences, approximately 29% recorded once. The V call is TRBV6-1, the J call TRBJ2-7; D might be TRBD2 (7 bases). The sample in question was cultured CD8+ T cells from PBMCs, obtained from culture after CMV antigen stimulation. The sequence was collected from a human donor in good health (CMV status not recorded). Some clones in this sample may be carry-over from other donors' samples. CDR3 sequence reads: CASKLRGQGYMGEQYV. The CDR3 DNA sequence: TGTGCCAGCAAATTGCGGGGGCAGGGATATATGGGCGAGCAGTACGTC.